What follows describes a single T cell receptor beta chain. The CDR3 spans 14 residues. Looked up from germline, CDR1 is KGHSH and CDR2 is LQKENI. The data stem from a study of T cells expressing NK-cell markers. At the level of the study: Repertoires of TCR beta were obtained from T cells sorted as CD3+CD56+NKG2C+, CD3+CD56+NKG2C- and CD3+CD56-NKG2C+. Sequencing covered eight donors, seven HCMV-seropositive and one seronegative.

TCRdb reanalyzed the 5' RACE reads, giving one entry per CDR3 protein sequence and no DNA. This repertoire includes about 370,000 distinct CDR3 sequences. This TCR was recovered from a woman aged 45 to 65 in good health. Material for sequencing was blood T cells: a sorted CD56 or NKG2C T cell subset, CD4+ or CD8+ T cells, or bulk PBMC T cells (not recorded which). The V call is TRBV18, the J call TRBJ2-2. This CDR3 reads CASSLPKFTGELFF.